Shown below are 25 T cell receptor beta chains from a single sample sequenced in a study of blood T cells in healthy people across ages. A second PCR, run for roughly 6 to 11 cycles, used a sample-barcoded 5' primer plus a J-beta primer mix. One entry per CDR3 protein results from TCRdb running MiXCR on the 5' RACE reads. The data hold some 1.7 million distinct CDR3 sequences, with approximately 28% observed a single time. The sequenced sample was blood. The receptors originated from a woman aged 25-40 years in good health.

This clonotype has just a few counts. The chain links TRBV7-7 to TRBJ2-4, with 11 nucleotides matching TRBD2. Judging by the DNA end, TRBJ2-5 fits better; the J call may be wrong. This CDR3 has 16 residues. Germline values: CDR1 SSHAT, CDR2 FNYEAQ (reference sequence). CDR3 loop: CASSLALLAGEETQYF. CDR3 bases: TGTGCCAGCAGCTTAGCCTTACTAGCGGGGGAAGAGACCCAGTACTTC.

This CDR3 reads CSASGGGKETQYF. The CDR3 nucleotides read TGCAGTGCTAGTGGCGGCGGGAAGGAGACCCAGTACTTC. V gene TRBV20-1 combines with J gene TRBJ2-5, with a possible D match to TRBD2 (6 bases). Per the germline V gene, CDR1 is DFQATT and CDR2 is SNEGSKA (reference sequence). The V gene lost 3 bases and the J gene lost 5 bases, with 13 bases spanning the gap. The CDR3 runs 13 residues.

The chain is built from TRBV20-1 and TRBJ2-1; 12 bases map to TRBD2. The V and J ends lost 1 base and 5 bases, in that order; junction bases with no gene match: 6. CDR3 length: 16 residues. CDR1 DFQATT and CDR2 SNEGSKA come from the germline V gene (reference sequence). CDR3 loop: CSARVLTSGRNNEQFF. Written as DNA, the CDR3 is TGCAGTGCTAGAGTTCTGACTAGCGGGAGAAACAATGAGCAGTTCTTC.

This chain uses TRBV5-1 with TRBJ2-1; no firm D call. The CDR3 is 12 amino acids. Germline loops: CDR1 SGHRS, CDR2 YFSETQ. V was trimmed by 2 bases and J by 5 bases, leaving 5 bases between them. The CDR3 loop is CASSFQHNEQFF. In DNA form, the CDR3 reads TGCGCCAGCAGCTTCCAACACAATGAGCAGTTCTTC.

The table lists this clonotype with a few counts. The chain employs TRBV6-1 and TRBJ1-5, with D hard to call. CDR1 MNHNS and CDR2 SASEGT come from the germline V gene. Trimming cost V 3 bases and J 3 bases, with 6 bases left between them. This CDR3 contains 13 residues. CDR3 sequence (DNA): TGTGCCAGCAGTGAGAATTTCAATCAGCCCCAGCATTTT. Amino acid sequence: CASSENFNQPQHF.

The chain combines TRBV3-1 with TRBJ2-1, with D possibly being TRBD2 (5 bases). V was pared by 4 bases and J by 6 bases, with 13 bases between. CDR1 and CDR2 from the germline V gene are LGHDT and YNNKEL (reference sequence). The CDR3 consists of 14 residues. CDR3 nucleotide sequence: TGTGCCAGCAGCCGGTCTAGCCAAATCAATGAGCAGTTCTTC. It is translated as CASSRSSQINEQFF.

V gene TRBV4-2 combines with J gene TRBJ1-1, with 7 bases aligning to TRBD1. CDR1 and CDR2 (germline): LGHNA, YNFKEQ. The CDR3 contains 15 residues. Trimming removed 2 bases from V and 1 base from J; junction bases left unmatched: 4. CDR3 loop: CASSQFQGGNTEAFF. The CDR3 coding sequence is TGTGCCAGCAGCCAATTTCAGGGGGGGAACACTGAAGCTTTCTTT.

The chain is built from TRBV12-3 or TRBV12-4 and TRBJ2-1; 12 nucleotides agree with TRBD2. The CDR3 runs to 14 residues. The J segment lost 8 bases and the V segment lost 5 bases, leaving 4 bases of the junction unmatched. CDR3 region: CASSQLAGGYEQFF. The DNA for the CDR3 is TGTGCCAGCAGTCAACTAGCGGGAGGCTATGAGCAGTTCTTC.

The CDR3 region has the DNA TGTGCCAGCACTTTTGGGGGCGCCTATGGCTACACCTTC. This sequence encodes CASTFGGAYGYTF. The J gene is TRBJ1-2, the V gene TRBV19; a weak D match, TRBD1 (6 bases). With 9 bases removed from V and 4 bases from J, the gap between germline ends came to 15 bases. This CDR3 contains 13 residues. Per the germline V gene, CDR1 is LNHDA and CDR2 is SQIVND (reference sequence).

This clonotype was detected a few times. The chain has TRBV5-1 and TRBJ2-2; TRBD2 aligns across 11 bases. The V gene's germline CDR1 is SGHRS and CDR2 YFSETQ. Unmatched junction bases numbered 6, after V lost 4 bases and J lost 4 bases. The CDR3 runs to 16 residues. Written as DNA, the CDR3 is TGCGCCAGCAGCGACGGGACTAGCGGAACCACCGGGGAGCTGTTTTTT. This gives the protein CASSDGTSGTTGELFF. Full variable domain (rest looked up from reference TRBV5-1 and TRBJ2-2): KAGVTQTPRYLIKTRGQQVTLSCSPISGHRSVSWYQQTPGQGLQFLFEYFSETQRNKGNFPGRFSGRQFSNSRSEMNVSTLELGDSALYLCASSDGTSGTTGELFFGEGSRLTVL.

Notes on this clonotype: It differs at one base from a far larger clone, so likely a read error. The chain couples TRBV5-1 to TRBJ1-2; no definite D call. This CDR3 has 13 amino acids. CDR1 and CDR2 from the germline V gene are SGHRS and YFSETQ. CDR3 nucleotide sequence: TGCGCCAGCAGCTTGGATAGGGCCTATGGCTACATCTTC. Translating it yields CASSLDRAYGYIF.

The table lists this clonotype with a count of one. This rearrangement joins TRBV15 to TRBJ1-2; no clear D. This CDR3 has 14 amino acids. Germline CDR1 is LNHNV and CDR2 is YYDKDF (reference sequence). Trimming pared 1 base from V and 3 bases from J, leaving 9 bases between. The CDR3: CATSRGGSYYGYTF. In DNA form, the CDR3 reads TGTGCCACCAGCAGAGGAGGGAGCTACTATGGCTACACCTTC.

The chain uses TRBV10-3 and TRBJ2-7, with 10 bases matching TRBD2. CDR1 is ENHRY, CDR2 SYGVKD, per germline. Germline trimming cut 4 bases from V and 5 bases from J; bases unmatched to any gene: 5. This CDR3 comprises 14 residues. CDR3 nucleotide sequence: TGTGCCATCAGTGCCGCTGGACTAGCGGACGAGCAGTACTTC. Translation gives CAISAAGLADEQYF.

The chain uses TRBV29-1 and TRBJ2-1; 10 positions agree with TRBD2. CDR1 is SQVTM and CDR2 is ANQGSEA in the germline V gene. V lost 6 bases to trimming and J lost 0 bases; unmatched junction nucleotides: 8. The CDR3 is 16 amino acids. DNA for the CDR3: TGCAGCGTCGACGGACTAGCGGAGAGCTCCTACAATGAGCAGTTCTTC. Translated: CSVDGLAESSYNEQFF.

This clonotype was recorded many times. The rearrangement uses TRBV6-1 and TRBJ2-1, with D unresolved. Germline loops: CDR1 MNHNS, CDR2 SASEGT. V lost 2 bases and J lost 4, with 3 bases in between. The CDR3 sequence is 12 residues long. CDR3 residues: CASSESYNEQFF. The CDR3 DNA reads as TGTGCCAGCAGTGAAAGTTACAATGAGCAGTTCTTC.

The chain couples TRBV6-2 or TRBV6-3 to TRBJ2-1, with a tentative D call TRBD2 (6 bases). Per the germline V gene, CDR1 is MNHEY and CDR2 is SVGEGT. V lost 4 bases and J 7 bases, leaving 17 bases between the germline ends. The CDR3 spans 15 residues. The DNA for the CDR3 is TGTGCCAGCAGTTCGGTCCGGGAGTTGGGGAATGAGCAGTTCTTC. It specifies CASSSVRELGNEQFF.

The rearrangement joins TRBV27 to TRBJ1-2; D remains ambiguous. The CDR3 runs to 13 residues. Trimming took off 4 bases at V and 8 bases at J, with 14 bases between the two ends. CDR1 and CDR2 (germline): MNHEY, SMNVEV (reference sequence). The chain's CDR3 is CASSSSVDKGYTF. The CDR3 region has the DNA TGTGCCAGCAGTTCCTCAGTAGATAAAGGCTACACCTTC.

This clonotype was seen many times. V and J are TRBV11-2 and TRBJ2-5, with TRBD1 matching over 10 bases. This CDR3 has 17 amino acids. Unmatched junction bases numbered 11, after V lost 3 bases and J lost 4 bases. CDR1 and CDR2 from the germline V gene are SGHAT and FQNNGV. The CDR3 bases are TGTGCCAGCAGCTTCACGGAAGGGGACAGGGGTACAGAGACCCAGTACTTC. Translation gives CASSFTEGDRGTETQYF.

A few counts support this clonotype. The chain employs TRBV20-1 and TRBJ2-7; no clear D gene. V was clipped by 3 bases and J by 7 bases, with 10 bases between them. In germline, CDR1 is DFQATT, CDR2 SNEGSKA (reference sequence). The CDR3 is 11 residues long. The CDR3, as DNA: TGCAGTGCTAGTGCGAACAATGAGCAGTACTTC. Amino acids: CSASANNEQYF.

The sample holds many counts of this clonotype. The V and J genes are TRBV12-3 or TRBV12-4 and TRBJ2-7, with D perhaps being TRBD1 or TRBD2 (5 bases each). V was shortened by 5 bases and J by 7 bases, with 24 bases between the two germline ends. The CDR3 length is 16 residues. The CDR3 region is CASSPRSFWGSGEQYF. CDR3 nucleotides: TGTGCCAGCAGTCCCCGTAGCTTTTGGGGCTCGGGGGAGCAGTACTTC.

This clonotype was detected many times. The genes are TRBV10-2 and TRBJ2-1; D may match TRBD1 or TRBD2 (5 bases each). Germline-derived CDR1 and CDR2 are WSHSY and SAAADI. The V and J ends lost 2 bases and 3 bases respectively, with 11 bases between them. The length of the CDR3 is 15 residues. The chain's CDR3 is CASSEGTGLYNEQFF. The CDR3 nucleotides read TGCGCCAGCAGTGAGGGGACGGGCCTCTACAATGAGCAGTTCTTC.

In this sample, this clonotype turned up a few times. The J gene is TRBJ2-3, the V gene TRBV12-3 or TRBV12-4, with D maybe TRBD1 (5 bases). The CDR3 has 13 residues. Trimming left V 0 bases short and J 9 bases short, with 10 bases between. CDR3 nucleotide sequence: TGTGCCAGCAGTTTAGCTCGACAGACAACGCAGTATTTT. Translating gives CASSLARQTTQYF.

The genes are TRBV6-2 or TRBV6-3 and TRBJ2-4, with unresolved D. With the DNA end fitting TRBJ2-7 better, the J assignment may be wrong. CDR1 is MNHEY and CDR2 is SVGEGT in the germline V gene. This CDR3 has 11 amino acids. CDR3 in amino acids: CASRQVTEQYF. In DNA, the CDR3 is TGTGCCAGCAGGCAGGTCACCGAGCAGTACTTC.

A few counts support this clonotype. The CDR3 reads CASSVLGRSGANVLTF. CDR3 in DNA: TGTGCCAGCAGCGTACTAGGCCGCTCTGGGGCCAACGTCCTGACTTTC. The rearrangement uses TRBV9 and TRBJ2-6; the D is unclear. Germline-derived CDR1 and CDR2 are SGDLS and YYNGEE. V was pared by 1 base and J by 0 bases, with 8 bases between. The CDR3 is 16 residues long.

This clonotype was counted a few times. The chain combines TRBV20-1 with TRBJ1-4, with D uncertain. V shed 6 bases and J shed 8 bases, with 7 bases lying between them. Germline V gene data show CDR1 as DFQATT and CDR2 as SNEGSKA (reference sequence). The CDR3 has 10 residues. The CDR3 DNA follows: TGCAGTGCCCAGAGCGAAAAACTGTTTTTT. It is translated as CSAQSEKLFF.